The rows below give T cell receptor beta chains drawn from one sample of a study of PD-1 blockade in classical Hodgkin lymphoma. TCRdb's table, derived via immunoSEQ multiplex PCR, lists solely in-frame clones and lacks some. Here the sample spans about 85,000 clones, around 90% being singletons. This material consisted of peripheral blood mononuclear cells (PBMCs), taken before the second cycle of nivolumab. Receptors originate from a human donor with classical Hodgkin lymphoma. Both conserved end residues are trimmed from each CDR3. Each record gives: V gene, clone size, J gene, CDR3 protein. Clone size is stated in some rows and not others, as once, few, many or a class when expanded.

>TRBV27|.|TRBJ2-5
ASSLDLYQETQY
>TRBV13|once|TRBJ2-2
ASSRISGSGTGELF
>TRBV6-1|.|TRBJ2-3
ASRGTSGSTDTQY
>TRBV28|.|TRBJ1-3
ASSLLEPGNTIY
>TRBV6-1|once|TRBJ1-2
ASSEAPRTARGYT
>TRBV18|.|TRBJ2-3
ASSPSLFSGSVADTQY
>TRBV27|.|TRBJ2-1
VKRLRRETGNEQF
>TRBV14|.|TRBJ2-7
ASSYRSTSGRVEQY
>TRBV4-1|.|TRBJ1-1
ASSQDPGAWGEAF
>TRBV19|.|TRBJ1-2
ASRPRTGDKGYT
>TRBV10-3|once|TRBJ2-1
AITPTSGPNNEQF
>TRBV28|once|TRBJ2-2
ASSLARELF
>TRBV10-1|few|TRBJ1-1
ATRKQGGTEAF
>TRBV28|.|TRBJ1-4
AAGRYSEKLF
>TRBV19|.|TRBJ2-7
ASSKRDRSNTGPYEQY
>TRBV19|once|TRBJ1-1
ASSIDGTGGTEAF
>TRBV27|.|TRBJ2-1
ASSLWGISSYNEQF
>TRBV9|.|TRBJ2-1
ASSAVGNEQF
>TRBV6-5|.|.
ASRRSGYEQY
>TRBV18|.|TRBJ1-1
ASSTQRNTEAF
>TRBV7-9|.|TRBJ2-7
ASSLVSSYEQY
>TRBV19|.|TRBJ2-1
ASSGNGGIEQF
>TRBV6-1|.|TRBJ2-1
ASSEARLSSYNEQF
>TRBV7-9|.|TRBJ2-7
ASSLPQGGYEQY
>TRBV13|once|TRBJ2-1
ASSSGNEQF
>TRBV6-6|.|TRBJ2-7
ASSYSRVLGEQY
>TRBV21-1|.|TRBJ1-1
ASSNWAQRQLNTEAF
>TRBV28|.|TRBJ1-1
ASSQGQGDLNTGAF
>TRBV27|.|TRBJ1-1
ASSKNTEAF
>TRBV6-6|.|TRBJ2-7
ASSYPEGGNEQY
>TRBV18|.|TRBJ2-1
ASSGLAGVIYEQF
>TRBV18|.|TRBJ1-2
ASSPVVSGVEGGYT
>TRBV7-9|.|TRBJ2-7
ASLGRGYEQY
>TRBV7-6|once|TRBJ2-5
ASSPNSGSGETQY
>TRBV28|.|TRBJ2-1
ASIAGGPYNEQF
>TRBV28|.|TRBJ2-7
ASTERGEQY
>TRBV28|.|TRBJ1-5
ASSLSAGVQPQH
>TRBV28|.|TRBJ2-7
ASRRTSGSSYEQY
>TRBV4-2|.|TRBJ1-3
ASSQRRGGNTIY
>TRBV5-4|.|TRBJ2-7
ASSQVGSGRAVHEQY
>TRBV5-4|few|TRBJ1-1
ASSRGQGTNTEAF
>TRBV7-9|once|TRBJ1-2
ASIGGQPVGT
>TRBV9|few|TRBJ2-5
ASSGLAGGEETQY
>TRBV6-1|once|TRBJ2-5
ASSEVRVTGGETQY
>TRBV9|.|TRBJ2-1
ASRRASGDREQF
>TRBV5-1|.|TRBJ2-1
ASSFPSGASGHSYNEQF
>TRBV18|.|TRBJ2-7
ASSPPQGGVYEQY
>TRBV28|.|TRBJ1-1
ASRIRTGVFTEAF
>TRBV5-1|.|TRBJ1-2
ASTQNHGYT
>TRBV5-4|.|TRBJ2-7
ASSLDSLFSGGVREQY
>TRBV18|.|TRBJ1-2
ASSPYDYGYT